Shown below are 29 T cell receptor beta chains from a single sample sequenced in a study of CD8+ T cells in alopecia areata. Patients with alopecia areata provided lesional scalp punch biopsies as well as peripheral blood. The sequencing template was cDNA reverse transcribed from extracted RNA. Some clones are missing from TCRdb's copy, which holds only in-frame ones; the method was immunoSEQ multiplex PCR. Of around 5,900 clones detected, around 60% appear once; the ten largest clones hold about 13%. The specimen was skin. These receptors all come from a human donor with alopecia areata.

This clone was found a few times. The chain combines TRBV6-5 with TRBJ2-2; 9 nucleotides align to TRBD2. V lost 4 bases to trimming and J lost 7 bases; unmatched junction nucleotides: 10. CDR1 is MNHEY, CDR2 SVGAGI, per germline. The CDR3 totals 16 residues. The CDR3 spells CASSSGGGAWFGELFF. In DNA, the CDR3 is TGTGCCAGCAGTTCCGGCGGGGGGGCCTGGTTCGGGGAGCTGTTTTTT.

The chain has TRBV11-2 and TRBJ1-2, with unresolved D. Trimming took off 6 bases at V and 0 bases at J, with 11 bases between the two ends. CDR1 and CDR2 (germline): SGHAT, FQNNGV. The CDR3 is 14 amino acids. This CDR3 is CASSTRQTNYGYTF. Written as DNA, the CDR3 is TGTGCCAGCAGTACCCGGCAAACTAACTATGGCTACACCTTC.

Remarks on this clone: The junction shows a germline mismatch at one end, possibly a read error. The chain recombines TRBV12-5 with TRBJ1-2, with 10 bases identical to TRBD1. This CDR3 region has 17 residues. Germline V CDR1 and CDR2: LGHNT, FRNRAP. In nucleotides, the CDR3 is TGTGCTAGTGGTTACAAAACAGATCGGGACAGGGGCGCCTTGAGGCTCTTC. It yields the protein CASGYKTDRDRGALRLF.

This clone was observed a handful of times. This sequence joins TRBV27 and TRBJ1-2; TRBD1 agrees at 7 bases. The CDR3 is made up of 13 amino acids. J was trimmed by 10 bases and V by 5 bases; bases with no gene match: 10. The V gene's germline CDR1 is MNHEY and CDR2 SMNVEV (reference sequence). Here the CDR3 reads CASSLSGGGPYTF. DNA for the CDR3: TGTGCCAGCAGTCTTTCAGGGGGGGGACCCTACACCTTC.

The chain couples TRBV11-2 to TRBJ2-7, with D possibly matching TRBD2 (6 bases). Trimming took 5 bases from V and 2 from J, leaving 19 bases between them. The V gene's germline CDR1 is SGHAT and CDR2 FQNNGV. The CDR3 has 16 amino acids. CDR3 coding DNA: TGTGCCAGCAGCCTGGGGGGTGGGGGTAACCCCTACGAGCAGTACTTC. This encodes CASSLGGGGNPYEQYF. Together with reference TRBV11-2 and TRBJ2-7, the CDR3 gives the full variable domain: EAGVAQSPRYKIIEKRQSVAFWCNPISGHATLYWYQQILGQGPKLLIQFQNNGVVDDSQLPKDRFSAERLKGVDSTLKIQPAKLEDSAVYLCASSLGGGGNPYEQYFGPGTRLTVT.

The chain carries TRBV6-1 and TRBJ2-5, with D perhaps matching TRBD2 (6 bases). The end of the DNA is better explained by TRBJ2-7, so the J call may be wrong. There are 12 residues in the CDR3. The germline gives CDR1 MNHNS, CDR2 SASEGT. CDR3 in amino acids: CASSMEGTEQYF. CDR3 sequence (DNA): TGTGCCAGCAGTATGGAGGGGACCGAGCAGTACTTC.

This clone has a handful of counts. V is TRBV7-8 and J is TRBJ2-1; TRBD2 might be the D (5 bases). Germline V gene lookup returns CDR1 SGHVS and CDR2 FQNEAQ. Trimming took off 2 bases at V and 6 bases at J, with 14 bases between the two ends. CDR3 length: 15 amino acids. In nucleotides, the CDR3 is TGTGCCAGCAGCTTACACGACCGGGAAGGCAATGAGCAGTTCTTC. Translation gives CASSLHDREGNEQFF.

This clone was recorded once. This chain links TRBV27 with TRBJ2-6, with TRBD2 identical over 10 bases. Trimming cost V 2 bases and J 4 bases; bases outside gene matches: 8. This CDR3 is 18 amino acids long. Germline V gives CDR1 MNHEY, CDR2 SMNVEV (reference sequence). The CDR3 nucleotides read TGTGCCAGCAGTTTAGGGCTAGCGGGAGAGTCGGGGGCCAACGTCCTGACTTTC. Residues: CASSLGLAGESGANVLTF. The full variable domain, with the rest looked up from reference TRBV27 and TRBJ2-6, is EAQVTQNPRYLITVTGKKLTVTCSQNMNHEYMSWYRQDPGLGLRQIYYSMNVEVTDKGDVPEGYKVSRKEKRNFPLILESPSPNQTSLYFCASSLGLAGESGANVLTFGAGSRLTVL.

The table lists this clone with a few counts. The chain joins TRBV6-5 to TRBJ1-1; D unclear. Germline lookup yields CDR1 MNHEY and CDR2 SVGAGI. This CDR3 is 13 amino acids long. Trimming took off 6 bases at V and 6 bases at J, with 14 bases between the two ends. The DNA of the CDR3 is TGTGCCAGCAGCTTCAAAGTTGGGGCTGAAGCTTTCTTT. Its protein product is CASSFKVGAEAFF.

The chain couples TRBV5-5 to TRBJ2-1; D remains ambiguous. CDR3 length equals 11 residues. Germline values: CDR1 SGHKS, CDR2 YYEKEE (reference sequence). Trimming took off 3 bases at V and 8 bases at J, with 6 bases between the two ends. In DNA form, the CDR3 reads TGTGCCAGCAGCTCGATCTATGAGCAGTTCTTC. Its protein is CASSSIYEQFF.

The chain has TRBV7-6 and TRBJ2-1, with TRBD1 as a possible D gene (6 bases). V lost 0 bases and J lost 7, with 16 bases in between. CDR1 and CDR2 (germline): SGHVS, FNYEAQ. The CDR3 length is 16 residues. Here the CDR3 reads CASSLAGTRVRNEQFF. The DNA of the CDR3 is TGTGCCAGCAGCTTAGCCGGGACAAGGGTGAGGAATGAGCAGTTCTTC.

This clone was seen a handful of times. V and J are TRBV7-9 and TRBJ2-7; the D call may be TRBD1 or TRBD2 (5 bases each). Looked up from germline, CDR1 is SEHNR and CDR2 is FQNEAQ (reference sequence). With 6 bases removed from V and 6 bases from J, the gap between germline ends came to 18 bases. The CDR3 contains 14 residues. CDR3 nucleotides: TGTGCCAGCAGGTCAGGGTATGCAGGAGGCGAGCAGTACTTC. Its translation: CASRSGYAGGEQYF.

The table lists this clone with a few counts. This chain links TRBV5-6 with TRBJ1-2; a possible D gene is TRBD1 (5 bases). The CDR3 loop spans 12 amino acids. Trimming stripped 1 base from V and 8 bases from J, with 9 bases between. The germline V gene encodes CDR1 SGHDT and CDR2 YYEEEE. The CDR3 is CASSLWGSGYTF. CDR3 in DNA: TGTGCCAGCAGCTTGTGGGGGTCCGGCTACACCTTC.

This clone was picked up a small number of times. The V and J genes are TRBV27 and TRBJ1-5; no reliable D call. Germline loops: CDR1 MNHEY, CDR2 SMNVEV (reference sequence). The CDR3 runs 10 residues. The ends were cut back, 2 bases at V and 10 bases at J, with 3 bases in the middle. CDR3 DNA sequence: TGTGCCAGCAGTTTAAATCCCCAGCATTTT. This sequence encodes CASSLNPQHF.

The table lists this clone with a few counts. The chain links TRBV18 to TRBJ2-7; 7 bases map to TRBD2. CDR1 is KGHSH, CDR2 LQKENI, per germline. Trimming at V came to 3 bases and at J to 1 base, leaving 6 bases not matched to a gene. This CDR3 is 15 amino acids long. The CDR3 region is CASSPPGLESYEQYF. The DNA for the CDR3 is TGTGCCAGCTCACCCCCCGGACTAGAATCCTACGAGCAGTACTTC.

Remarks on this clone: Other DNA sequences in the sample encode the same CDR3. The chain is built from TRBV19 and TRBJ1-1; D call uncertain. V was trimmed by 5 bases and J by 7 bases, leaving 14 bases between them. This CDR3 has 13 residues. Germline assignment: CDR1 LNHDA and CDR2 SQIVND (reference sequence). DNA for the CDR3: TGTGCCAGTAGTGCAACCCCCTCGGGTGAAGCTTTCTTT. It codes for CASSATPSGEAFF.

V is TRBV5-1 and J is TRBJ2-5, with 8 bases matching TRBD1. The J call may be faulty, since TRBJ2-7 better matches the DNA end. The CDR3 runs to 14 residues. Germline V CDR1 and CDR2: SGHRS, YFSETQ. This chain's CDR3 is CASSPGQVRGEQYF. DNA of the CDR3: TGCGCCAGCAGCCCGGGACAGGTCAGGGGCGAGCAGTACTTC.

The J gene is TRBJ1-6, the V gene TRBV10-3; 8 nucleotides match TRBD1. Per germline, CDR1 ENHRY and CDR2 SYGVKD. Trimming at V came to 6 bases and at J to 9 bases, leaving 10 bases not matched to a gene. This CDR3 is built from 15 residues. In nucleotides, the CDR3 is TGTGCCATCAGCCCCACCGCAGGGGGCCGTTCACCCCTCCACTTT. Translating gives CAISPTAGGRSPLHF.

This clone was seen more than once but under ten times. CDR3 sequence: CASSPEGLAGPQETQYF. In nucleotides, the CDR3 is TGTGCCAGCTCACCGGAAGGACTAGCGGGACCCCAAGAGACCCAGTACTTC. J is TRBJ2-5 and V is TRBV18; 12 nucleotides line up with TRBD2. V lost 3 bases, J lost 1 base, and 6 bases stayed unmatched. The germline CDR1 and CDR2 sequences are KGHSH and LQKENI. The CDR3 extends over 17 amino acids.

The chain employs TRBV4-1 and TRBJ1-5; D is uncertain. CDR3 length: 16 amino acids. Germline CDR1 MGHRA, CDR2 YSYEKL. Trimming stripped 0 bases from V and 1 base from J, with 10 bases between. The CDR3 nucleotides are TGCGCCAGCAGCCAAGATTTAACCTTAAGCAATCAGCCCCAGCATTTT. Protein: CASSQDLTLSNQPQHF.

V and J are TRBV30 and TRBJ1-2; the D gene is possibly TRBD1 (5 bases). The CDR3 extends over 13 amino acids. V was trimmed by 0 bases and J by 7 bases, leaving 12 bases between them. Germline lookup yields CDR1 GTSNPN and CDR2 SVGIG (reference sequence). The CDR3, as DNA: TGTGCCTGGAGTGTGACGGGGCTGGGTGGCTACACCTTC. Its translation is CAWSVTGLGGYTF.

Worth noting for this clone: An end of the junction differs from the germline gene, which may be a read error. This chain joins TRBV30 and TRBJ2-7; 9 nucleotides align to TRBD1. The CDR3 is made up of 15 amino acids. CDR1 GTSNPN and CDR2 SVGIG come from the germline V gene (reference sequence). This CDR3 is CAWSPKKQGAYERYF. The CDR3 nucleotides are TGTGCCTGGAGTCCCAAAAAACAGGGGGCTTACGAGCGGTACTTC. Drawing the rest from reference TRBV30 and TRBJ2-7, the complete variable domain is SQTIHQWPATLVQPVGSPLSLECTVEGTSNPNLYWYRQAAGRGLQLLFYSVGIGQISSEVPQNLSASRPQDRQFILSSKKLLLSDSGFYLCAWSPKKQGAYERYFGPGTRLTVT.

J is TRBJ2-3 and V is TRBV10-3; weak D call: TRBD2 (5 bases). The CDR3 runs to 15 residues. Looked up from germline, CDR1 is ENHRY and CDR2 is SYGVKD. V was pared by 6 bases and J by 3 bases, with 16 bases between. The CDR3 sequence: CAISWAAERTDTQYF. The DNA of the CDR3 is TGTGCCATCAGCTGGGCAGCGGAACGGACAGATACGCAGTATTTT.

This clone was observed once. The chain links TRBV27 to TRBJ2-5; TRBD1 agrees at 9 bases. V shed 3 bases, J shed 6 bases, and the junction held 5 bases outside the gene matches. Per germline, CDR1 MNHEY and CDR2 SMNVEV (reference sequence). This CDR3 is built from 14 residues. As DNA, the CDR3 is TGTGCCAGCAGTTTTCTGGGGACAGGGAAGACCCAGTACTTC. Its protein is CASSFLGTGKTQYF.

About this clone itself: This likely comes from a read error, as the CDR3 has no conserved phenylalanine or tryptophan at its end. This chain connects TRBV2 to TRBJ2-7; possible D gene TRBD2, 6 bases. V lost 8 bases, J lost 6 bases, and 20 bases lay in between. This CDR3 has 14 amino acids. Germline CDR1 and CDR2: SNHLY and FYNNEI. The CDR3 DNA reads TGTGCCAGCGGAACAACATGGCGGGGCTCCGAGCAGTACCTC. Its translation: CASGTTWRGSEQYL.

The chain joins TRBV6-5 to TRBJ2-5; 12 nucleotides align to TRBD1. The length of the CDR3 is 15 residues. Germline V gene data show CDR1 as MNHEY and CDR2 as SVGAGI. The trim removed 6 bases at V and 4 bases at J, leaving 6 bases unmatched. As DNA, the CDR3 is TGTGCCAGCAGCACCGGGACAGGGGGCGCAGAGACCCAGTACTTC. It yields the protein CASSTGTGGAETQYF.

The chain employs TRBV10-1 and TRBJ2-2; TRBD1 might be the D (6 bases). V lost 8 bases and J 5 bases, leaving 15 bases between the germline ends. CDR1 is WNHNN, CDR2 SYGVQD, per germline (reference sequence). CDR3 length equals 14 residues. The CDR3: CASSPGDRTGELFF. Here the CDR3 DNA reads TGCGCCAGCTCCCCAGGGGATCGTACCGGGGAGCTGTTTTTT.

There are a few counts of this clone. The J gene is TRBJ1-1, the V gene TRBV11-2; a weak D match, TRBD1 (5 bases). Germline V gene lookup returns CDR1 SGHAT and CDR2 FQNNGV. The CDR3 spans 17 residues. Deletions cut 4 bases from V and 7 bases from J, with 25 bases between. CDR3 in DNA: TGTGCCAGCAGCTCTCCGGGACGGAGGTTTGGCGGGTATGAAGCTTTCTTT. Translation: CASSSPGRRFGGYEAFF.

This clone was found once. This chain connects TRBV11-3 to TRBJ2-1; 8 nucleotides match TRBD2. The germline gives CDR1 SGHNT, CDR2 YENEEA. The ends lost 2 bases at V and 0 bases at J; junction bases unmatched: 6. The CDR3 runs to 17 residues. CDR3 DNA sequence: TGTGCCAGCAGCTTAAGGGCTAGCGGGTACTCCTACAATGAGCAGTTCTTC. It encodes CASSLRASGYSYNEQFF.